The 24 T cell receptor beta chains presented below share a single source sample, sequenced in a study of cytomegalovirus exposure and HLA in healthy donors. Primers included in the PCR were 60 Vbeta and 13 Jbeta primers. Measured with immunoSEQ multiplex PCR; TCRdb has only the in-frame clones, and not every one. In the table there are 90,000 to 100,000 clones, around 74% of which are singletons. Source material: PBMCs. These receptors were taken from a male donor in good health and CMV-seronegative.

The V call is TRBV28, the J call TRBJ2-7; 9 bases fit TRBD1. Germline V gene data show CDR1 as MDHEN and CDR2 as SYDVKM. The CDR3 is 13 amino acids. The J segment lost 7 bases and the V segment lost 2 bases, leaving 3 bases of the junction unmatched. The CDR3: CASSLVTGGEQYF. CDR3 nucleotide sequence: TGTGCCAGCAGTTTAGTGACAGGGGGTGAGCAGTACTTC. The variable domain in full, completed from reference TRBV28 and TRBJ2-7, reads DVKVTQSSRYLVKRTGEKVFLECVQDMDHENMFWYRQDPGLGLRLIYFSYDVKMKEKGDIPEGYSVSREKKERFSLILESASTNQTSMYLCASSLVTGGEQYFGPGTRLTVT.

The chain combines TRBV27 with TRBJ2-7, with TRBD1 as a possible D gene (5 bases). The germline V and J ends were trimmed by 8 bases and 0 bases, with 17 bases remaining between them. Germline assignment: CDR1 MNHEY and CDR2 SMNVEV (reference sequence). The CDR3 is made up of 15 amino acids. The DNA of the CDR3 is TGTGCCAGCGGGGCAGGGATCGTCGCCTCCTACGAGCAGTACTTC. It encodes CASGAGIVASYEQYF.

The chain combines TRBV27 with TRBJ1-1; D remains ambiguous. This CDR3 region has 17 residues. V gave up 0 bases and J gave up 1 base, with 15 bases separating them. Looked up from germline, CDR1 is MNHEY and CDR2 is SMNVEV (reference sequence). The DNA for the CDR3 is TGTGCCAGCAGTTTATCGTCCGTGTACCGAGCGAACACTGAAGCTTTCTTT. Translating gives CASSLSSVYRANTEAFF.

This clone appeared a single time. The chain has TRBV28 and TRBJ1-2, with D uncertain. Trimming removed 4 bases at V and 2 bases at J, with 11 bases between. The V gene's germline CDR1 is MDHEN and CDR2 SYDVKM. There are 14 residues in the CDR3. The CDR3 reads CASSSPPRNYGYTF. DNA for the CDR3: TGTGCCAGCAGTTCTCCCCCCAGGAACTATGGCTACACCTTC.

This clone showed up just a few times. CDR3: CASSLSWTGVEGYTF. CDR3 bases: TGTGCCAGCAGTTTATCTTGGACAGGGGTTGAGGGCTACACCTTC. This chain uses TRBV27 with TRBJ1-2; 9 bases fit TRBD1. Losses at the gene ends were 0 bases for V and 8 bases for J; bases not matched to a gene: 7. Germline lookup yields CDR1 MNHEY and CDR2 SMNVEV (reference sequence). CDR3 length equals 15 residues.

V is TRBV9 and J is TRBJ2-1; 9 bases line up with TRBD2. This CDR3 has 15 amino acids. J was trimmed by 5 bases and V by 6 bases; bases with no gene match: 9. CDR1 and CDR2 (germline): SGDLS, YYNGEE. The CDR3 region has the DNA TGTGCCAGCACACATAGCGGGAGAACCGACAATGAGCAGTTCTTC. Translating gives CASTHSGRTDNEQFF.

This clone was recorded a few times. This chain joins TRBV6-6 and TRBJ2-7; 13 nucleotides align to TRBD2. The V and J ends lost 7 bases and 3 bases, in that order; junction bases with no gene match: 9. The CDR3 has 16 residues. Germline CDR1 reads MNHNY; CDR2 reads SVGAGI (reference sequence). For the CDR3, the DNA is TGTGCCAGCACCCCCCCCACTAGCGGGAGGGTCTACGAGCAGTACTTC. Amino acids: CASTPPTSGRVYEQYF.

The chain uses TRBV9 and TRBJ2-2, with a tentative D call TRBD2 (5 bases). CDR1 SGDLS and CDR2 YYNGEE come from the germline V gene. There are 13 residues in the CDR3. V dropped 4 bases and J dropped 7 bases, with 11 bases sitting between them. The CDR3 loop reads CASSPHAGGELFF. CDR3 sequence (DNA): TGTGCCAGCAGCCCTCATGCGGGCGGGGAGCTGTTTTTT.

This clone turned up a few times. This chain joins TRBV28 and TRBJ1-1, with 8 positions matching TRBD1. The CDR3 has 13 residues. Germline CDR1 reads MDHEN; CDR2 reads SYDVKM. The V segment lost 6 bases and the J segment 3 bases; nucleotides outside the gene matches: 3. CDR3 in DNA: TGTGCCAGCAGCAGGACAGGGTACACTGAAGCTTTCTTT. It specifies CASSRTGYTEAFF.

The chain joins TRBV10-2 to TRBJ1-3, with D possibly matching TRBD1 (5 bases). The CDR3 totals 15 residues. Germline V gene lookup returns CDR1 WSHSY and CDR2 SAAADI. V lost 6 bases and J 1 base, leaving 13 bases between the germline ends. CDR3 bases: TGCGCCAGCAGCCCGATGGGGCGTTCTGGAAACACCATATATTTT. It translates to CASSPMGRSGNTIYF.

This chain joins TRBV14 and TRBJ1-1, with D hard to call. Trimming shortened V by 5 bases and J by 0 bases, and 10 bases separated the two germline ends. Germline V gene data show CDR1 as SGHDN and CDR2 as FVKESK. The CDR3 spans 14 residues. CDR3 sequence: CASSWGGMNTEAFF. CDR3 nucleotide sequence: TGTGCCAGCAGCTGGGGAGGGATGAACACTGAAGCTTTCTTT.

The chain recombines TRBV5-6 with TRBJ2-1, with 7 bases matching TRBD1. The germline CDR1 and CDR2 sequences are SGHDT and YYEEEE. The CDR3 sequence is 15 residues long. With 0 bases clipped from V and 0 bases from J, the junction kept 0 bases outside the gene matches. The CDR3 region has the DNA TGTGCCAGCAGCTTGGACAGGGGCTCCTACAATGAGCAGTTCTTC. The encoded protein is CASSLDRGSYNEQFF.

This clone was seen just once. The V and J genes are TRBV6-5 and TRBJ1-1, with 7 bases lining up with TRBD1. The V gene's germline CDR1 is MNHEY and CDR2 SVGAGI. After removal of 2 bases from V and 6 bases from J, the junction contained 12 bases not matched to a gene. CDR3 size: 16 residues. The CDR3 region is CASSYATLGTDAEAFF. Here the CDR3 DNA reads TGTGCCAGCAGTTACGCGACCCTTGGGACAGATGCTGAAGCTTTCTTT.

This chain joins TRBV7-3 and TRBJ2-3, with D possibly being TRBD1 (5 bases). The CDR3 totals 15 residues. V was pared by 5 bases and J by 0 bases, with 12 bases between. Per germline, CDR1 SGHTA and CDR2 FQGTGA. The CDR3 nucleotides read TGTGCCAGCAGCCCTAGGGGCGTGAGCACAGATACGCAGTATTTT. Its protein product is CASSPRGVSTDTQYF.

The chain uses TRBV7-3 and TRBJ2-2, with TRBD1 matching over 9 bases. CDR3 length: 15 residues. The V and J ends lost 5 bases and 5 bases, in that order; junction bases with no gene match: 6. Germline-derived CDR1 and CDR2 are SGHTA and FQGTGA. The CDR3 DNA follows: TGTGCCAGCAGCATCACAGGGGGCCAAACCGGGGAGCTGTTTTTT. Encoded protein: CASSITGGQTGELFF.

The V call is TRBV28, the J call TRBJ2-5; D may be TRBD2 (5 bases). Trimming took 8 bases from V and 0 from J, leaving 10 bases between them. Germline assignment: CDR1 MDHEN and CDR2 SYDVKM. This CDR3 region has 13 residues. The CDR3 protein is CASEDSDQETQYF. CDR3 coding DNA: TGTGCCAGCGAGGATAGCGACCAAGAGACCCAGTACTTC.

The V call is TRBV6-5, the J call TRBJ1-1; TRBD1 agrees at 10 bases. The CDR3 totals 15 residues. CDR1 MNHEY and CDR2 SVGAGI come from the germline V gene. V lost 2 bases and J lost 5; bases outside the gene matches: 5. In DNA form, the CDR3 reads TGTGCCAGCAGTTACGGGGACAGGGGAGGAACTGAAGCTTTCTTT. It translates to CASSYGDRGGTEAFF.

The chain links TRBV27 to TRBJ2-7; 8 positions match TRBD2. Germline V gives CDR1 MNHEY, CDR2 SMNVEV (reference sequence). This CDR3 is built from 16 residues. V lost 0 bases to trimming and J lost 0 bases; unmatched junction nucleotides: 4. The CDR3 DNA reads TGTGCCAGCAGTTTATCGGGACTAGTGGGCTCCTACGAGCAGTACTTC. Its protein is CASSLSGLVGSYEQYF.

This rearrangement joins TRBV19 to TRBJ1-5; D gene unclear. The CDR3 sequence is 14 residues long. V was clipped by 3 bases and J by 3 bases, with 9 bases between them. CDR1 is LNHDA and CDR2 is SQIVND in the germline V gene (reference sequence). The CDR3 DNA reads TGTGCCAGTAGTATTCAAGCATCCAATCAGCCCCAGCATTTT. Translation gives CASSIQASNQPQHF.

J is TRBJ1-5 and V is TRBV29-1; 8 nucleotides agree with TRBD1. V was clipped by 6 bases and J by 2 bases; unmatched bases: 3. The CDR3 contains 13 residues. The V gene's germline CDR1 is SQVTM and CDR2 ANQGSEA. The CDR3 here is CSVGQAGNQPQHF. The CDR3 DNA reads TGCAGCGTGGGACAGGCCGGCAATCAGCCCCAGCATTTT.

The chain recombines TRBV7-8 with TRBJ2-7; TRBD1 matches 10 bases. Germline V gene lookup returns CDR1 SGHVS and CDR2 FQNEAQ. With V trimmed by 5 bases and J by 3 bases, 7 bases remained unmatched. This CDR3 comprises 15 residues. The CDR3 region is CASSTGTGDFYEQYF. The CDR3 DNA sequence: TGTGCCAGCAGCACCGGGACAGGGGACTTCTACGAGCAGTACTTC.

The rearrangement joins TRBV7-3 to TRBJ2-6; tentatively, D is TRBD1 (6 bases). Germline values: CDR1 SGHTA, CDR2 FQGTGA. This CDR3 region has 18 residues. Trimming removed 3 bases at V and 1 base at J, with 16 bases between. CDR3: CASSFPTGGLSGANVLTF. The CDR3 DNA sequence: TGTGCCAGCAGCTTCCCGACAGGTGGTTTATCTGGGGCCAACGTCCTGACTTTC.

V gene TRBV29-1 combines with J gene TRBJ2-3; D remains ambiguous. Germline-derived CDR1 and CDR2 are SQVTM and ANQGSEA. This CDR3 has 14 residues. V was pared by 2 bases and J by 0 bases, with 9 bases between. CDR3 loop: CSVELDSSTDTQYF. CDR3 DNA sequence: TGCAGCGTTGAACTAGACTCTAGCACAGATACGCAGTATTTT.

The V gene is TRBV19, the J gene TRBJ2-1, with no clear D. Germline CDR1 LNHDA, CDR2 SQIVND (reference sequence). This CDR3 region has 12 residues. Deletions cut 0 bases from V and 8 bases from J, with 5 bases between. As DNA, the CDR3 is TGTGCCAGTAGTATAGATCGGTATGAGCAGTTCTTC. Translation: CASSIDRYEQFF.